This is a list of T cell receptor beta chains from one sample in a study of T-cell reconstitution after alpha-beta-depleted transplantation in children. One entry per CDR3 protein, called by TCRdb with MiXCR from the PCR reads. The sample has approximately 300,000 distinct CDR3 sequences, less than 9.5% seen once. The starting material was peripheral blood, obtained 360 days after TCRalphabeta/CD19-depleted stem cell transplant. The receptors were sampled from a female patient between 2 and 15 years old who had a stem cell transplant for Fanconi anemia, so the T cells may come from the graft donor. Each CDR3 is given with its conserved first and last residue. D genes are given only for firm matches. The size of a clone is reported for some rows only, either as once, few or many, or as a class for expanded clones.

>many|TRBJ1-1|TRBV6-5|NA
CASSYFRGTVNTEAFF
TGTGCCAGCAGTTACTTCCGGGGGACGGTGAACACTGAAGCTTTCTTT
>many|TRBJ2-7|TRBV5-1|NA
CASSLRGASLQYF
TGCGCCAGCAGCTTGCGTGGGGCTAGTTTACAGTACTTC
>few|TRBJ1-2|TRBV20-1|NA
CSAEYGHLHGYTF
TGCAGTGCGGAATACGGACACCTCCATGGCTACACCTTC
>NA|TRBJ1-2|TRBV4-3|TRBD1
CASSQETQSHGTGSYTF
TGCGCCAGCAGCCAAGAAACCCAATCCCACGGGACAGGAAGCTACACCTTC
>many|TRBJ1-2|TRBV20-1|NA
CSATNPTETNYGYTF
TGCAGTGCTACTAACCCGACAGAGACTAACTATGGCTACACCTTC
>NA|TRBJ2-2|TRBV5-8|NA
CASSPRHRTGELFF
TGTGCCAGCAGCCCTCGGCACCGCACCGGGGAGCTGTTTTTT
>many|TRBJ2-2|TRBV27|NA
CASSLGTVANTGELFF
TGTGCCAGCAGTTTGGGGACGGTTGCGAACACCGGGGAGCTGTTTTTT
>many|TRBJ1-3|TRBV10-3|NA
CAISESRVTIYF
TGTGCCATCAGTGAGTCGAGGGTCACCATATATTTT
>few|TRBJ2-5|TRBV7-9|NA
CASRWGSQETQYF
TGTGCCAGCCGGTGGGGAAGCCAAGAGACCCAGTACTTC
>many|TRBJ2-7|TRBV6-2/TRBV6-3|NA
CASRDSLPNEQYF
TGTGCCAGCCGGGACTCGCTCCCCAACGAGCAGTACTTC
>few|TRBJ2-5|TRBV9|NA
CASSATSYQETQYF
TGTGCCAGCAGCGCCACTAGCTACCAAGAGACCCAGTACTTC
>many|TRBJ2-1|TRBV11-3|NA
CASSYGRSSYNEQFF
TGTGCCAGCAGTTACGGACGTAGCTCCTACAATGAGCAGTTCTTC
>many|TRBJ1-1|TRBV10-3|NA
CAISESGMGDTEAFF
TGTGCCATCAGTGAGTCGGGAATGGGGGACACTGAAGCTTTCTTT
>few|TRBJ1-2|TRBV24-1|NA
CATSDGGGYGYTF
TGTGCCACCAGTGATGGCGGGGGCTATGGCTACACCTTC
>many|TRBJ1-1|TRBV12-3/TRBV12-4|TRBD1
CASSFQGAQDEAFF
TGTGCCAGCAGTTTCCAGGGGGCGCAAGATGAAGCTTTCTTT
>NA|TRBJ2-1|TRBV9|NA
CASSVGGGSNEQFF
TGTGCCAGCAGCGTGGGGGGAGGAAGCAATGAGCAGTTCTTC
>many|TRBJ2-5|TRBV15|NA
CATSRDRVTETQYF
TGTGCCACCAGCAGAGATAGGGTGACAGAGACCCAGTACTTC
>NA|TRBJ1-2|TRBV21-1|NA
CASSNEDKDYGYTF
TGTGCCAGCAGCAATGAAGACAAGGACTATGGCTACACCTTC
>many|TRBJ2-5|TRBV25-1|NA
CASSEVETQYF
TGTGCCAGCAGTGAGGTAGAGACCCAGTACTTC
>NA|TRBJ1-2|TRBV2|TRBD1
CASSYSGQGRSGSKTF
TGTGCCAGCAGTTATTCGGGACAGGGGCGGAGCGGGAGTAAAACCTTC
>NA|TRBJ2-2|TRBV7-7|NA
CASSPTSVRGAGELFF
TGTGCCAGCAGCCCGACTAGTGTTCGCGGAGCCGGGGAGCTGTTTTTT
>many|TRBJ1-1|TRBV5-1|TRBD1
CASSPGQGKAFF
TGCGCCAGCAGCCCGGGACAGGGAAAAGCTTTCTTT
>many|TRBJ1-5|TRBV12-3/TRBV12-4|NA
CASSLWGQPQHF
TGTGCCAGCAGTTTATGGGGACAGCCCCAGCATTTT
>many|TRBJ1-1|TRBV7-6|TRBD1
CASSPGTGYTEAFF
TGTGCCAGCAGCCCCGGGACAGGGTACACTGAAGCTTTCTTT
>few|TRBJ2-6|TRBV5-1|NA
CASSLLSPGANVLTF
TGCGCCAGCAGCTTGCTTAGTCCTGGGGCCAACGTCCTGACTTTC
>many|TRBJ2-5|TRBV20-1|TRBD2
CSATGLAQETQYF
TGCAGTGCTACGGGACTAGCCCAAGAGACCCAGTACTTC
>many|TRBJ1-1|TRBV5-1|TRBD1
CASSWTGSNTEAFF
TGCGCCAGCAGCTGGACAGGATCGAACACTGAAGCTTTCTTT
>NA|TRBJ2-3|TRBV18|TRBD2
CASFSSGDTDTQYF
TGTGCCAGCTTTAGTAGCGGGGACACAGATACGCAGTATTTT
>few|TRBJ1-5|TRBV15|NA
CATSRERFSNQPQHF
TGTGCCACCAGCAGAGAAAGGTTTAGCAATCAGCCCCAGCATTTT
>many|TRBJ2-3|TRBV7-6|NA
CASSFRFGPFGDTDTQYF
TGTGCCAGCAGCTTCAGATTCGGACCGTTTGGGGACACAGATACGCAGTATTTT
>many|TRBJ2-1|TRBV9|TRBD1
CASSPRDRGVNEQFF
TGTGCCAGCAGCCCTCGGGACAGGGGGGTCAATGAGCAGTTCTTC
>NA|TRBJ2-1|TRBV7-6|TRBD1
CASSFMDRGLKNEQFF
TGTGCCAGCAGCTTCATGGACAGGGGATTGAAGAATGAGCAGTTCTTC
>NA|TRBJ2-5|TRBV10-3|TRBD1
CAIRMTGVETQYF
TGTGCCATCAGGATGACAGGGGTGGAGACCCAGTACTTC
>many|TRBJ1-1|TRBV10-1|NA
CASSPGGGNTEAFF
TGCGCCAGCAGTCCAGGAGGGGGGAACACTGAAGCTTTCTTT
>many|TRBJ1-1|TRBV20-1|NA
CSARDIRSVTEAFF
TGCAGTGCTAGAGATATCAGGTCGGTCACTGAAGCTTTCTTT
>many|TRBJ2-1|TRBV12-3/TRBV12-4|NA
CASSPPGQKTGDEQFF
TGTGCCAGCAGTCCGCCGGGACAGAAGACGGGGGATGAGCAGTTCTTC
>many|TRBJ2-3|TRBV7-2|NA
CASTYNTGTDTQYF
TGTGCCAGCACCTACAATACAGGCACAGATACGCAGTATTTT
>NA|TRBJ2-1|TRBV3-1|TRBD2
CASSQEQLAQRETTRNEQFF
TGTGCCAGCAGCCAAGAGCAACTAGCTCAGCGGGAGACTACCCGGAATGAGCAGTTCTTC
>many|TRBJ1-2|TRBV15|NA
CATSRDRGGYTF
TGTGCCACCAGCAGGGACAGAGGTGGCTACACCTTC
>few|TRBJ2-7|TRBV11-2|NA
CASRRGLLTYEQYF
TGTGCCAGCAGACGAGGACTTTTAACCTACGAGCAGTACTTC
>many|TRBJ2-2|TRBV10-2|TRBD2
CASSGTSGGANTGELFF
TGCGCCAGCAGCGGGACTAGCGGGGGCGCGAACACCGGGGAGCTGTTTTTT
>NA|TRBJ1-5|TRBV7-6|NA
CASAVGDSNQPQHF
TGTGCCAGCGCAGTAGGTGATAGCAATCAGCCCCAGCATTTT
>few|TRBJ1-5|TRBV24-1|TRBD1
CATSEPRQGRVPANQPQHF
TGTGCCACCAGTGAACCGAGACAGGGGAGGGTTCCCGCAAATCAGCCCCAGCATTTT
>many|TRBJ1-1|TRBV4-2|NA
CASSQDEGAEAFF
TGTGCCAGCAGCCAAGATGAGGGAGCTGAAGCTTTCTTT
>NA|TRBJ2-7|TRBV18|NA
CASSPRSDLYEQYF
TGTGCCAGCTCACCACGCTCGGACCTCTACGAGCAGTACTTC
>many|TRBJ2-5|TRBV7-9|NA
CASGPGEETQYF
TGTGCCAGCGGTCCGGGAGAAGAGACCCAGTACTTC
>few|TRBJ2-7|TRBV4-2|NA
CASSQDRPSSYEQYF
TGTGCCAGCAGCCAAGATCGGCCGAGCTCCTACGAGCAGTACTTC
>NA|TRBJ2-2|TRBV30|TRBD2
CAPSTSGGNTGELFF
TGTGCCCCATCTACTAGCGGGGGGAACACCGGGGAGCTGTTTTTT
>many|TRBJ1-5|TRBV6-1|TRBD1
CASSPKGAYNQPQHF
TGTGCCAGCAGCCCCAAGGGGGCCTACAATCAGCCCCAGCATTTT
>many|TRBJ2-5|TRBV20-1|NA
CSARRAGEETQYF
TGCAGTGCTAGAAGAGCGGGTGAAGAGACCCAGTACTTC
>many|TRBJ2-7|TRBV20-1|TRBD1
CSASFWTGGVYNEQYF
TGCAGTGCTAGTTTCTGGACAGGGGGCGTATATAACGAGCAGTACTTC
>many|TRBJ2-3|TRBV10-3|NA
CAIRAGTFSRDTQYF
TGTGCCATCAGGGCCGGGACTTTTTCAAGGGATACGCAGTATTTT
>many|TRBJ2-3|TRBV27|TRBD2
CASSLWLAGSTSTDTQYF
TGTGCCAGCAGTTTATGGCTAGCGGGGAGTACTAGCACAGATACGCAGTATTTT
>many|TRBJ2-3|TRBV28|NA
CASSPDRTHTDTQYF
TGTGCCAGCAGTCCTGATCGCACCCACACAGATACGCAGTATTTT
>many|TRBJ2-1|TRBV9|NA
CASSLSGQRTYNEQFF
TGTGCCAGCAGCTTAAGTGGACAGCGCACCTACAATGAGCAGTTCTTC